This T cell receptor beta chain was observed in a study of cytomegalovirus exposure and HLA in healthy donors. Vbeta (60) and Jbeta (13) primers were used in the PCR. Assay used: immunoSEQ multiplex PCR; TCRdb lists only in-frame clones, some missing. Of 97,000 or so clones in the sample, roughly three fifths are singletons; the top ten hold less than 5%. The CDR3 runs 15 residues. Trimming stripped 1 base from V and 3 bases from J, with 13 bases between. Germline CDR1 ENHRY, CDR2 SYGVKD. This TCR came from a human donor in good health. V and J are TRBV10-3 and TRBJ2-7; a possible D gene is TRBD2 (5 bases). Sequencing input: PBMCs. CDR3: CAISELGGVNYEQYF. CDR3 DNA sequence: TGTGCCATCAGTGAGTTAGGAGGAGTTAACTACGAGCAGTACTTC.